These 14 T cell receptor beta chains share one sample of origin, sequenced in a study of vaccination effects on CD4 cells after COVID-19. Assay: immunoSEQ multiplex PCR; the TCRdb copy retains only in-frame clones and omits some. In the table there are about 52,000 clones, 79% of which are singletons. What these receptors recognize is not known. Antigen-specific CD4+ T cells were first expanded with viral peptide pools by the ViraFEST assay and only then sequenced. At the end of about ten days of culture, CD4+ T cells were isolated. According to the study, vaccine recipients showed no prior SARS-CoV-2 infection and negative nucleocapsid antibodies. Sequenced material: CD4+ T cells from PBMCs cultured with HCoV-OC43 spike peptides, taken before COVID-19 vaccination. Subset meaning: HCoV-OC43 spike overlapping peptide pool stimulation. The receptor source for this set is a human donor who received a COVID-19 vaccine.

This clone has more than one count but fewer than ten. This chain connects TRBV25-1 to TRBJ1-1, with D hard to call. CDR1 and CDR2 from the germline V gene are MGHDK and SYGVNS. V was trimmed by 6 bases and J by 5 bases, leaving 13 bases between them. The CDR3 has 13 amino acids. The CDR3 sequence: CASSTSVRTEAFF. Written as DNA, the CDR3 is TGTGCCAGCAGCACCTCTGTGAGAACTGAAGCTTTCTTT.

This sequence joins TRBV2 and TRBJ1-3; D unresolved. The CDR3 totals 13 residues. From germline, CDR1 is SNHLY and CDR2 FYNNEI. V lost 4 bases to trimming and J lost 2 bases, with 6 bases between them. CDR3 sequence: CASSGVAGNTIYF. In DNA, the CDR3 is TGTGCCAGCAGTGGGGTAGCTGGAAACACCATATATTTT. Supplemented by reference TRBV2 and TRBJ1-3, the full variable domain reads EPEVTQTPSHQVTQMGQEVILRCVPISNHLYFYWYRQILGQKVEFLVSFYNNEISEKSEIFDDQFSVERPDGSNFTLKIRSTKLEDSAMYFCASSGVAGNTIYFGEGSWLTVV.

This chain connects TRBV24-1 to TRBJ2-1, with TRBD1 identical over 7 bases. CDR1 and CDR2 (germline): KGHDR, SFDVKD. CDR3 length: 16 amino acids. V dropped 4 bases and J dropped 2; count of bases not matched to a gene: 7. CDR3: CATSDSRQGTYNEQFF. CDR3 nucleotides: TGTGCCACCAGTGACTCTCGACAGGGAACCTACAATGAGCAGTTCTTC.

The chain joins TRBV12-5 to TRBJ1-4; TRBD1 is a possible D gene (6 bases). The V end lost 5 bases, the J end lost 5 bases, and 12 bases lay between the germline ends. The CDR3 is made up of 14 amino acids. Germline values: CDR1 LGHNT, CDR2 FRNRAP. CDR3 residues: CASGRAGVNEKLFF. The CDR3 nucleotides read TGTGCTAGTGGTAGGGCAGGGGTAAATGAAAAACTGTTTTTT. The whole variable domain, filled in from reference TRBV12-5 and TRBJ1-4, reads DARVTQTPRHKVTEMGQEVTMRCQPILGHNTVFWYRQTMMQGLELLAYFRNRAPLDDSGMPKDRFSAEMPDATLATLKIQPSEPRDSAVYFCASGRAGVNEKLFFGSGTQLSVL.

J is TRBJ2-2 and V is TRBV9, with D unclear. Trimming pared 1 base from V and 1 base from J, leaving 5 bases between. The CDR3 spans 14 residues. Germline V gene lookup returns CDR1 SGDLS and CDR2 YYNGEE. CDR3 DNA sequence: TGTGCCAGCAGCGTACTACTGAACACCGGGGAGCTGTTTTTT. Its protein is CASSVLLNTGELFF.

The CDR3 spells CASSPLAGTTDTQYF. The CDR3 DNA is TGTGCCAGCTCACCACTAGCGGGGACCACAGATACGCAGTATTTT. The chain carries TRBV18 and TRBJ2-3, with 8 nucleotides matching TRBD2. The length of the CDR3 is 15 residues. Germline V gives CDR1 KGHSH, CDR2 LQKENI. V lost 1 base, J lost 2 bases, and 2 bases stayed unmatched. The whole variable domain, filled in from reference TRBV18 and TRBJ2-3, reads NAGVMQNPRHLVRRRGQEARLRCSPMKGHSHVYWYRQLPEEGLKFMVYLQKENIIDESGMPKERFSAEFPKEGPSILRIQQVVRGDSAAYFCASSPLAGTTDTQYFGPGTRLTVL.

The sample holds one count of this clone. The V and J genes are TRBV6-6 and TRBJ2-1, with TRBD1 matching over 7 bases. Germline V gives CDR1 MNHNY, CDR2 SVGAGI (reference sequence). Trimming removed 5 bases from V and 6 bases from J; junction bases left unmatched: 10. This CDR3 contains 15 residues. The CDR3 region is CASSPWGTAINEQFF. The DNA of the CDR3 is TGTGCCAGCAGTCCTTGGGGGACAGCGATCAATGAGCAGTTCTTC.

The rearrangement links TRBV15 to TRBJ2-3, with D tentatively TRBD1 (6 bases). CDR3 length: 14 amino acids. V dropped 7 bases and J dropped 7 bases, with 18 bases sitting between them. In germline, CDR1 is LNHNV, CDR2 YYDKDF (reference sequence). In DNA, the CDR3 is TGTGCCACCATGCTCGACAGGCTCATTAATACGCAGTATTTT. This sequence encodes CATMLDRLINTQYF.

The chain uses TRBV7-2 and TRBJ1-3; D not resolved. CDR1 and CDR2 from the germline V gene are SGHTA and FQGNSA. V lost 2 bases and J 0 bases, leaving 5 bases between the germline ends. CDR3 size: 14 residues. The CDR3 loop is CASSLRVSGNTIYF. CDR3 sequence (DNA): TGTGCCAGCAGCTTAAGGGTCTCTGGAAACACCATATATTTT.

The CDR3 loop reads CATSYRGNVGYTF. Written as DNA, the CDR3 is TGTGCCACGAGTTATCGGGGCAACGTGGGCTACACCTTC. V gene TRBV24-1 combines with J gene TRBJ1-2; D may be TRBD1 (5 bases). Germline CDR1 is KGHDR and CDR2 is SFDVKD. The ends were cut back, 10 bases at V and 8 bases at J, with 19 bases in the middle. This CDR3 has 13 residues.

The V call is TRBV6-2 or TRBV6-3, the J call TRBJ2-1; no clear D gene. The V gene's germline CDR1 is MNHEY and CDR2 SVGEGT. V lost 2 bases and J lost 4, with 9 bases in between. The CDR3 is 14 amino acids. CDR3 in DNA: TGTGCCAGCAGTTACCTCACCAGATACAATGAGCAGTTCTTC. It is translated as CASSYLTRYNEQFF.

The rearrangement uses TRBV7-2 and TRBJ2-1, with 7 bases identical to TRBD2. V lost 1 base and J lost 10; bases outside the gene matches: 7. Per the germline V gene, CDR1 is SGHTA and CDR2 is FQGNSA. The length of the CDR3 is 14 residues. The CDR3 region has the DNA TGTGCCAGCAGCTTAGTGGCTAGCGGCTCCGAGCAGTTCTTC. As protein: CASSLVASGSEQFF.

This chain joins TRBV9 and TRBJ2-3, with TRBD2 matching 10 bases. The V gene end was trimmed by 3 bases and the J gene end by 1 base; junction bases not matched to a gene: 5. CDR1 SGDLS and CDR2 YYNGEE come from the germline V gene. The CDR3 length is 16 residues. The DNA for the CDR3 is TGTGCCAGCAGCGCGGGGACTAGCGCGGGCACAGATACGCAGTATTTT. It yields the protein CASSAGTSAGTDTQYF.

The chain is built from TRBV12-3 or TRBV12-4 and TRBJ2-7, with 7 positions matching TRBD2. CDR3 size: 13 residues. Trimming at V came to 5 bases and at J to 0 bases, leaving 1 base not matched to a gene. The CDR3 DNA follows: TGTGCCAGCAGTCGCGGGGGCTCCTACGAGCAGTACGTC. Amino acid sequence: CASSRGGSYEQYV.